Below are 26 T cell receptor beta chains sequenced from a single sample in a study of T cell changes during pregnancy in multiple sclerosis. Profiled with immunoSEQ multiplex PCR; TCRdb holds only in-frame clones, not every one. Of 50,000 to 70,000 clones in the sample, roughly nine tenths were seen once. This specimen was CD8+ T cells from peripheral blood mononuclear cells, taken before pregnancy. These receptors originate from a female donor with multiple sclerosis, enrolled in a pregnancy study.

The V gene is TRBV9, the J gene TRBJ2-7; D call uncertain. The V and J ends lost 0 bases and 1 base respectively, with 8 bases between them. The CDR3 length is 14 residues. Germline V gives CDR1 SGDLS, CDR2 YYNGEE. The CDR3 region is CASSVGGVSYEQYF. CDR3 coding DNA: TGTGCCAGCAGCGTAGGCGGCGTTTCCTACGAGCAGTACTTC.

The chain is built from TRBV29-1 and TRBJ1-2; D unresolved. The germline CDR1 and CDR2 sequences are SQVTM and ANQGSEA. Trimming cost V 7 bases and J 9 bases, with 27 bases left between them. This CDR3 comprises 15 residues. The CDR3 DNA reads as TGCAGCGACCTTGTCGGCCGACATTGCCCACCAAGCTACACCTTC. Residues: CSDLVGRHCPPSYTF.

The J gene is TRBJ1-2, the V gene TRBV9; 9 bases match TRBD1. The CDR3 length is 13 residues. Germline assignment: CDR1 SGDLS and CDR2 YYNGEE. Trimming removed 3 bases from V and 6 bases from J; junction bases left unmatched: 3. The CDR3 sequence: CASSERTGDGYTF. In DNA, the CDR3 is TGTGCCAGCAGCGAGCGGACAGGGGATGGCTACACCTTC.

The rearrangement uses TRBV7-6 and TRBJ1-2, with D unresolved. The germline gives CDR1 SGHVS, CDR2 FNYEAQ. V was clipped by 2 bases and J by 8 bases, with 30 bases between them. The CDR3 covers 19 residues. The CDR3 nucleotides read TGTGCCAGCAGCTTATTTGGAGGTGGGGAGATCGGGCCCTCGAGCGGCTACACCTTC. This gives the protein CASSLFGGGEIGPSSGYTF.

This clone was counted once. The J gene is TRBJ2-3, the V gene TRBV5-4; tentatively, D is TRBD1 (5 bases). The CDR3 runs to 14 residues. Trimming cost V 0 bases and J 4 bases, with 9 bases left between them. Germline loops: CDR1 SGHNT, CDR2 YYREEE (reference sequence). The CDR3 reads CASSLGTSSDTQYF. The DNA of the CDR3 is TGTGCCAGCAGCTTGGGGACAAGCTCAGATACGCAGTATTTT.

A few counts support this clone. V and J are TRBV15 and TRBJ1-1; D is ambiguous. There are 14 residues in the CDR3. V lost 1 base to trimming and J lost 1 base, with 7 bases between them. Germline V gives CDR1 LNHNV, CDR2 YYDKDF (reference sequence). CDR3 sequence reads: CATSRVTSNTEAFF. The DNA of the CDR3 is TGTGCCACCAGCAGAGTAACATCGAACACTGAAGCTTTCTTT.

The gene calls are TRBV29-1 and TRBJ1-2; TRBD1 might be the D (5 bases). V gave up 5 bases and J gave up 3 bases, with 13 bases separating them. The CDR3 extends over 13 amino acids. CDR1 SQVTM and CDR2 ANQGSEA come from the germline V gene. The CDR3: CSVNRMKDYGYTF. CDR3 bases: TGCAGCGTTAACAGGATGAAGGACTATGGCTACACCTTC.

J is TRBJ2-2 and V is TRBV9; TRBD1 agrees at 9 bases. CDR3 length: 15 residues. Germline assignment: CDR1 SGDLS and CDR2 YYNGEE. The V segment lost 7 bases and the J segment 6 bases; nucleotides outside the gene matches: 10. CDR3 sequence (DNA): TGTGCCAGCTGGGTAGGGACAGGGATCCCCGGGGAGCTGTTTTTT. It codes for CASWVGTGIPGELFF.

This clone turned up a few times. The chain uses TRBV5-4 and TRBJ2-7, with 7 bases fitting TRBD1. V dropped 0 bases and J dropped 0; count of bases not matched to a gene: 0. Per the germline V gene, CDR1 is SGHNT and CDR2 is YYREEE (reference sequence). The CDR3 runs 14 residues. CDR3: CASSLDRGSYEQYF. In DNA, the CDR3 is TGTGCCAGCAGCTTGGACAGGGGCTCCTACGAGCAGTACTTC.

The CDR3 nucleotides are TGTGCCATCAGTGAGTCACCAGGGGCCGCCGGGGACGAGCAGTACTTC. It translates to CAISESPGAAGDEQYF. This rearrangement joins TRBV10-3 to TRBJ2-7, with D perhaps TRBD1 (6 bases). Trimming removed 0 bases at V and 5 bases at J, with 17 bases between. The CDR3 covers 16 residues. Germline CDR1 reads ENHRY; CDR2 reads SYGVKD.

V and J are TRBV5-3 and TRBJ2-3; the D gene is possibly TRBD2 (7 bases). TRBV5-3 is classed as an ORF, of uncertain function. CDR3 length: 16 residues. V shed 0 bases and J shed 6 bases, with 17 bases lying between them. The CDR3, as DNA: TGTGCCAGAAGCTTGGCGGACAGCGGGGCTTCGGATACGCAGTATTTT. Protein sequence: CARSLADSGASDTQYF.

In DNA, the CDR3 is TGTGCCAGCAGGAGGGGGCCTGAAGCTTTCTTT. This sequence encodes CASRRGPEAFF. This chain uses TRBV25-1 with TRBJ1-1; 7 bases are a match to TRBD1. Germline CDR1 and CDR2: MGHDK and SYGVNS. J gave up 6 bases and V 6 bases, and 1 base lay outside the gene matches. This CDR3 has 11 amino acids.

The gene calls are TRBV5-4 and TRBJ2-4, with 10 bases matching TRBD2. This CDR3 region has 15 residues. V was pared by 3 bases and J by 5 bases, with 5 bases of the junction left unmatched. Germline V gene lookup returns CDR1 SGHNT and CDR2 YYREEE (reference sequence). The CDR3 coding sequence is TGTGCCAGCAGCTCCAATCTAGCGGGGGAAAACATTCAGTACTTC. It yields the protein CASSSNLAGENIQYF. The full variable domain, rest sourced from reference TRBV5-4 and TRBJ2-4, is ETGVTQSPTHLIKTRGQQVTLRCSSQSGHNTVSWYQQALGQGPQFIFQYYREEENGRGNFPPRFSGLQFPNYSSELNVNALELDDSALYLCASSSNLAGENIQYFGAGTRLSVL.

The rearrangement joins TRBV15 to TRBJ2-1; 7 bases agree with TRBD1. CDR1 and CDR2 (germline): LNHNV, YYDKDF (reference sequence). Unmatched junction bases numbered 9, after V lost 4 bases and J lost 0 bases. CDR3 length: 17 residues. In DNA, the CDR3 is TGTGCCACCAGCAACTTTATCCGGGACAGCTCCTACAATGAGCAGTTCTTC. Translating it yields CATSNFIRDSSYNEQFF.

The chain's CDR3 is CATSRGETGLNTEAFF. DNA for the CDR3: TGTGCCACCAGCAGAGGGGAGACAGGTTTGAACACTGAAGCTTTCTTT. The chain has TRBV15 and TRBJ1-1, with a tentative D call TRBD1 (6 bases). V lost 1 base to trimming and J lost 0 bases, with 12 bases between them. The CDR3 covers 16 residues. Germline V gene sequence: CDR1 LNHNV, CDR2 YYDKDF (reference sequence).

This chain joins TRBV29-1 and TRBJ1-1; D uncertain. The CDR3 covers 13 residues. Trimming cost V 5 bases and J 11 bases, with 21 bases left between them. Germline CDR1 and CDR2: SQVTM and ANQGSEA. The CDR3 bases are TGCAGCGTTTCTACGCGGGGAGGTCTCGAGGCTTTCTTT. The encoded protein is CSVSTRGGLEAFF.

The chain has TRBV7-9 and TRBJ2-7; D perhaps matches TRBD1 (6 bases). V was trimmed by 6 bases and J by 3 bases, leaving 12 bases between them. Per the germline V gene, CDR1 is SEHNR and CDR2 is FQNEAQ (reference sequence). The CDR3 has 13 amino acids. For the CDR3, the DNA is TGTGCCAGCAGAAGTCAAGGGGGCTACGAGCAGTACTTC. Translation gives CASRSQGGYEQYF.

This chain links TRBV7-6 with TRBJ1-1, with a possible D match to TRBD1 (5 bases). The CDR3 totals 13 residues. Germline CDR1 is SGHVS and CDR2 is FNYEAQ. V shed 3 bases and J shed 4 bases, with 9 bases lying between them. The CDR3 region is CASSLGEGTEAFF. In DNA form, the CDR3 reads TGTGCCAGCAGCTTGGGGGAGGGCACTGAAGCTTTCTTT. Full variable domain (missing parts from reference TRBV7-6 and TRBJ1-1): GAGVSQSPRYKVTKRGQDVALRCDPISGHVSLYWYRQALGQGPEFLTYFNYEAQQDKSGLPNDRFSAERPEGSISTLTIQRTEQRDSAMYRCASSLGEGTEAFFGQGTRLTVV.

CDR3 sequence: CASHTPGTVSNTEAFF. In DNA form, the CDR3 reads TGTGCCAGTCATACTCCCGGGACAGTTTCCAACACTGAAGCTTTCTTT. The gene calls are TRBV19 and TRBJ1-1, with TRBD1 matching 7 bases. This CDR3 comprises 16 residues. Germline loops: CDR1 LNHDA, CDR2 SQIVND (reference sequence). The ends lost 8 bases at V and 2 bases at J; junction bases unmatched: 14.

The chain carries TRBV6-1 and TRBJ1-3; 7 positions agree with TRBD1. With 10 bases clipped from V and 0 bases from J, the junction kept 9 bases outside the gene matches. The CDR3 covers 15 residues. In germline, CDR1 is MNHNS, CDR2 SASEGT. The DNA for the CDR3 is TGTGCCACCCTAGGGACAGCGGACTCTGGAAACACCATATATTTT. Amino acids: CATLGTADSGNTIYF.

About this clone: Because the CDR3's place on the DNA is in doubt, the DNA is left out and the CDR3 is given as listed by TCRdb. The V and J genes are TRBV7-2 and TRBJ2-7; the DNA was not used to check the table's D call, TRBD1. Germline values: CDR1 SGHTA, CDR2 FQGNSA. A total of 13 residues make up the CDR3, ends included. The chain's CDR3 is CASAVGVGAEEYF.

The V call is TRBV30, the J call TRBJ2-2, with 9 bases identical to TRBD2. The CDR3 is made up of 14 amino acids. V was clipped by 3 bases and J by 6 bases; unmatched bases: 5. Looked up from germline, CDR1 is GTSNPN and CDR2 is SVGIG (reference sequence). The CDR3 here is CAWRLAGVAGELFF. DNA for the CDR3: TGTGCCTGGAGATTAGCGGGGGTGGCCGGGGAGCTGTTTTTT.

The CDR3: CASGGSYEQYF. In nucleotides, the CDR3 is TGTGCCAGTGGGGGGTCCTACGAGCAGTACTTC. The chain combines TRBV27 with TRBJ2-7; weak D call: TRBD2 (6 bases). CDR1 is MNHEY, CDR2 SMNVEV, per germline (reference sequence). The germline V and J ends were trimmed by 9 bases and 1 base, with 7 bases remaining between them. The CDR3 has 11 amino acids.

The chain employs TRBV9 and TRBJ2-3, with D unclear. The CDR3 spans 16 residues. The germline V gene encodes CDR1 SGDLS and CDR2 YYNGEE. Trimming left V 2 bases short and J 1 base short, with 14 bases between. This CDR3 is CASSVSPARRTDTQYF. CDR3 bases: TGTGCCAGCAGCGTTAGTCCCGCTAGACGCACAGATACGCAGTATTTT. The full variable domain, with the rest looked up from reference TRBV9 and TRBJ2-3, is DSGVTQTPKHLITATGQRVTLRCSPRSGDLSVYWYQQSLDQGLQFLIQYYNGEERAKGNILERFSAQQFPDLHSELNLSSLELGDSALYFCASSVSPARRTDTQYFGPGTRLTVL.

J is TRBJ1-5 and V is TRBV19; 7 bases map to TRBD1. The CDR3 is 14 residues long. J lost 4 bases, V lost 6 bases, and 6 bases had no gene match. Germline V gives CDR1 LNHDA, CDR2 SQIVND (reference sequence). The CDR3 loop is CASSVRDSNQPQHF. CDR3 in DNA: TGTGCCAGTAGCGTAAGGGACAGTAATCAGCCCCAGCATTTT.

V is TRBV25-1 and J is TRBJ2-7, with 7 bases matching TRBD2. The CDR3 runs 13 residues. Germline V lookup: CDR1 MGHDK, CDR2 SYGVNS. Trimming took 2 bases from V and 2 from J; bases not matched to a gene: 0. The CDR3 protein is CASSEGLAYEQYF. In DNA, the CDR3 is TGTGCCAGCAGTGAAGGACTAGCCTACGAGCAGTACTTC.